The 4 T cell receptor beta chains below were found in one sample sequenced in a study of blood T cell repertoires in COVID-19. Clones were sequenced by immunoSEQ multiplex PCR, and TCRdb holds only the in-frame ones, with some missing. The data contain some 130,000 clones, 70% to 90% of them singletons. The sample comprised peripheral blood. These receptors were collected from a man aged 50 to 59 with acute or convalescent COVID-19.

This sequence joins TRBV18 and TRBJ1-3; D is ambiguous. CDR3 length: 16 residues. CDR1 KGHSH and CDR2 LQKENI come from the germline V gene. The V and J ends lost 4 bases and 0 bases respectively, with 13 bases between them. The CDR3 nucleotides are TGTGCCAGCTCACAATCCCTACCCTCCTCTGGAAACACCATATATTTT. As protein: CASSQSLPSSGNTIYF.

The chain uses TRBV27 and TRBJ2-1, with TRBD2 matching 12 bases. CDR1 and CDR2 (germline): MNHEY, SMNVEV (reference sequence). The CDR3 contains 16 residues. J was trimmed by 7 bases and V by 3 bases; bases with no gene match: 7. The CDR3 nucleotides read TGTGCCAGCAGTTTGACGACTAGCGGGAGTAGGAATGAGCAGTTCTTC. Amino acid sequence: CASSLTTSGSRNEQFF.

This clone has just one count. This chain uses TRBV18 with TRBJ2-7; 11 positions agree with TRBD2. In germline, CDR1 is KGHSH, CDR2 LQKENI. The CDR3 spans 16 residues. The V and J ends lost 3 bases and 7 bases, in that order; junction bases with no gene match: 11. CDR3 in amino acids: CASSPRPIAGGDEQYF. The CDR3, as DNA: TGTGCCAGCTCACCTCGCCCTATAGCGGGAGGGGATGAGCAGTACTTC.

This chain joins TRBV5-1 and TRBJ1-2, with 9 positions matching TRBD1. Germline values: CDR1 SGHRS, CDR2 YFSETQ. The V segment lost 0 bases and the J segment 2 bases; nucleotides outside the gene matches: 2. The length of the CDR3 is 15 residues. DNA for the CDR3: TGCGCCAGCAGCTTGGGGACAGGGGCCAACTATGGCTACACCTTC. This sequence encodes CASSLGTGANYGYTF.